The next 15 T cell receptor beta chains were all read from a single sample in a study of cytomegalovirus exposure and HLA in healthy donors. The PCR ran on 60 Vbeta and 13 Jbeta primers. The data were produced by immunoSEQ multiplex PCR, yet TCRdb's version contains in-frame clones alone and is incomplete. The sample records 150,000 to 200,000 clones, around 80% being singletons. The material sequenced was PBMCs. The receptors originated from a man aged 30 to 45 in good health and CMV-seronegative.

The chain carries TRBV28 and TRBJ2-6, with unresolved D. Between the trimmed V and J ends, which lost 8 bases and 2 bases, there was a span of 7 bases. CDR1 MDHEN and CDR2 SYDVKM come from the germline V gene. This CDR3 is built from 13 residues. The DNA for the CDR3 is TGTGCCAGCGGAGTAACTGGGGCCAACGTCCTGACTTTC. It encodes CASGVTGANVLTF.

The chain employs TRBV28 and TRBJ2-2, with a weak D call TRBD1 (6 bases). Trimming removed 3 bases from V and 5 bases from J, with 16 bases in between. Germline-derived CDR1 and CDR2 are MDHEN and SYDVKM. The CDR3 is made up of 16 amino acids. CDR3 region: CASSFTGSGRTGELFF. Written as DNA, the CDR3 is TGTGCCAGCAGTTTCACAGGGAGCGGAAGGACCGGGGAGCTGTTTTTT.

This clone was counted a few times. This sequence joins TRBV10-3 and TRBJ2-7; 7 positions match TRBD1. This CDR3 has 14 amino acids. Germline lookup yields CDR1 ENHRY and CDR2 SYGVKD. V gave up 2 bases and J gave up 6 bases; unmatched junction bases: 7. CDR3 residues: CAISEGTERSEQYF. CDR3 in DNA: TGTGCCATCAGTGAGGGGACAGAGAGGAGCGAGCAGTACTTC.

The chain employs TRBV6-5 and TRBJ1-3; D ambiguous. Trimming pared 0 bases from V and 0 bases from J, leaving 6 bases between. The germline V gene has CDR1 MNHEY and CDR2 SVGAGI. This CDR3 comprises 15 residues. Here the CDR3 reads CASSYSEGSGNTIYF. The CDR3 DNA follows: TGTGCCAGCAGTTACTCGGAGGGCTCTGGAAACACCATATATTTT.

The CDR3 loop is CASSSSGLHIRNYNEQFF. CDR3 nucleotides: TGTGCCAGCAGTTCGTCGGGACTACATATAAGGAACTACAATGAGCAGTTCTTC. V is TRBV27 and J is TRBJ2-1; 7 bases align to TRBD2. Germline V gives CDR1 MNHEY, CDR2 SMNVEV (reference sequence). The J segment lost 3 bases and the V segment lost 4 bases, leaving 15 bases of the junction unmatched. The CDR3 covers 18 residues.

On this clone itself: The junction differs from germline at one of its ends, possibly a read error. The chain combines TRBV11-2 with TRBJ1-2, with D unclear. This CDR3 region has 14 residues. Looked up from germline, CDR1 is SGHAT and CDR2 is FQNNGV. Written as DNA, the CDR3 is TGTGCCGGCAGACGAGCAGGCAAAAACTATGGCTACACCTTC. Amino acid sequence: CAGRRAGKNYGYTF. Full variable domain (remainder filled in from reference TRBV11-2 and TRBJ1-2): EAGVAQSPRYKIIEKRQSVAFWCNPISGHATLYWYQQILGQGPKLLIQFQNNGVVDDSQLPKDRFSAERLKGVDSTLKIQPAKLEDSAVYLCAGRRAGKNYGYTFGSGTRLTVV.

V is TRBV11-3 and J is TRBJ1-1; possible D gene TRBD1, 5 bases. The length of the CDR3 is 15 residues. Trimming stripped 4 bases from V and 3 bases from J, with 15 bases between. Germline lookup yields CDR1 SGHNT and CDR2 YENEEA. The CDR3, as DNA: TGTGCCAGCAGCTGGGGCCGGCAGGGTGACACTGAAGCTTTCTTT. This codes for CASSWGRQGDTEAFF.

This clone was observed a single time. The V gene is TRBV2, the J gene TRBJ2-3; perhaps TRBD2 as D (5 bases). The CDR3 extends over 16 amino acids. Per the germline V gene, CDR1 is SNHLY and CDR2 is FYNNEI. With 6 bases removed from V and 2 bases from J, the gap between germline ends came to 18 bases. Written as DNA, the CDR3 is TGTGCCAGCAGCCCCGATCGAGGGCAGCCCACAGATACGCAGTATTTT. Translated, it gives CASSPDRGQPTDTQYF.

The chain recombines TRBV4-2 with TRBJ2-7, with no clear D. CDR3 size: 14 residues. Germline CDR1 and CDR2: LGHNA and YNFKEQ. Deletions cut 6 bases from V and 2 bases from J, with 14 bases between. The chain's CDR3 is CASSPAAETYEQYF. CDR3 DNA sequence: TGTGCCAGCAGTCCCGCGGCCGAGACCTACGAGCAGTACTTC.

V and J are TRBV2 and TRBJ2-7; 11 positions agree with TRBD2. Germline V lookup: CDR1 SNHLY, CDR2 FYNNEI. The CDR3 length is 15 residues. Trimming cost V 1 base and J 4 bases; bases outside gene matches: 3. Written as DNA, the CDR3 is TGTGCCAGCAGTGAAGTGGGGACTAGCGGATACGAGCAGTACTTC. Translation gives CASSEVGTSGYEQYF.

V and J are TRBV11-2 and TRBJ1-4, with D possibly matching TRBD1 (6 bases). Germline CDR1 reads SGHAT; CDR2 reads FQNNGV. CDR3 length: 16 amino acids. Trimming removed 1 base from V and 4 bases from J, with 13 bases in between. CDR3 loop: CASSLVEAGVNEKLFF. CDR3 coding DNA: TGTGCCAGCAGCTTAGTTGAGGCAGGGGTTAATGAAAAACTGTTTTTT.

This sequence joins TRBV5-1 and TRBJ2-5, with TRBD2 matching over 9 bases. V dropped 2 bases and J dropped 1; count of bases not matched to a gene: 3. The germline gives CDR1 SGHRS, CDR2 YFSETQ. This CDR3 spans 15 amino acids. CDR3 DNA: TGCGCCAGCAGCTTAGGACTAGCGACCCAAGAGACCCAGTACTTC. This codes for CASSLGLATQETQYF.

This clone was detected only once. V and J are TRBV7-2 and TRBJ2-4; D remains ambiguous. CDR1 and CDR2 (germline): SGHTA, FQGNSA. The CDR3 has 16 amino acids. V lost 3 bases to trimming and J lost 3 bases, with 15 bases between them. Here the CDR3 reads CASSFGLSLSKNIQYF. As DNA, the CDR3 is TGTGCCAGCAGCTTCGGTCTTTCCCTGAGCAAAAACATTCAGTACTTC.

The gene calls are TRBV4-2 and TRBJ1-2; D is ambiguous. Germline V gene data show CDR1 as LGHNA and CDR2 as YNFKEQ. CDR3 length: 14 amino acids. Trimming took 4 bases from V and 2 from J, leaving 11 bases between them. This CDR3 is CASSPDLNNYGYTF. The CDR3 DNA follows: TGTGCCAGCAGCCCAGACCTAAACAACTATGGCTACACCTTC.

The chain's CDR3 is CASSYSPGTSGSKQYF. Written as DNA, the CDR3 is TGTGCCAGCAGCTATTCACCCGGGACTAGCGGGAGCAAGCAGTACTTC. The chain joins TRBV7-2 to TRBJ2-7; 14 bases align to TRBD2. Germline values: CDR1 SGHTA, CDR2 FQGNSA. The CDR3 is 16 amino acids. J lost 8 bases, V lost 4 bases, and 10 bases had no gene match.